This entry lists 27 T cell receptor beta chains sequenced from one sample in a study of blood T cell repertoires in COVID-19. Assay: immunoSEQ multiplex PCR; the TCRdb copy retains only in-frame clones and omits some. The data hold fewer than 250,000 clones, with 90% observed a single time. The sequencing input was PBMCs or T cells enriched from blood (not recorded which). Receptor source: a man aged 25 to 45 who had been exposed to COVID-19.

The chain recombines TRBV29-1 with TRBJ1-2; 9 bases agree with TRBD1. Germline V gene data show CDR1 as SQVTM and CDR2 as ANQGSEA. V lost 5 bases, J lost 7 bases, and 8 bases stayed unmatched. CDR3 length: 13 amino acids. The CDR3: CSVSDRGTVGYTF. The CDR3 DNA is TGCAGCGTTTCTGACAGGGGGACGGTTGGCTACACCTTC.

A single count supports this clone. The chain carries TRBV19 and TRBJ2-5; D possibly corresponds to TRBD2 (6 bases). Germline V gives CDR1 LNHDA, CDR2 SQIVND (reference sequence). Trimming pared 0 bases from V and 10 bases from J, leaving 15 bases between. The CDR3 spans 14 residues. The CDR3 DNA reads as TGTGCCAGTAGTATAGATCACGGAGGGGCGCGCCAGTACTTC. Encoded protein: CASSIDHGGARQYF.

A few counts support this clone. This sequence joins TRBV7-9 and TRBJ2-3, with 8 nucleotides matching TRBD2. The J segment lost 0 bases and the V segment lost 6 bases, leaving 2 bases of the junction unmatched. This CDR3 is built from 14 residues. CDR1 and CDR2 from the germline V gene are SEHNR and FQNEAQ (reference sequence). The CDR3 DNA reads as TGTGCCAGCAGGACTAGCGTCAGCACAGATACGCAGTATTTT. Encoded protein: CASRTSVSTDTQYF.

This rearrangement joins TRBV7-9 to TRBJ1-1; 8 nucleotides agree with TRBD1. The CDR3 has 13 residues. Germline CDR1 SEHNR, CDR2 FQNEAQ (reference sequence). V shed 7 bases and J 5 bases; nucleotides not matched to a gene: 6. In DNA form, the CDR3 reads TGTGCCAGCAACCAGGGGGCGTTTACTGAAGCTTTCTTT. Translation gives CASNQGAFTEAFF. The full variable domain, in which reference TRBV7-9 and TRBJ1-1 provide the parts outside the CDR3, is DTGVSQNPRHKITKRGQNVTFRCDPISEHNRLYWYRQTLGQGPEFLTYFQNEAQLEKSRLLSDRFSAERPKGSFSTLEIQRTEQGDSAMYLCASNQGAFTEAFFGQGTRLTVV.

CDR3 in DNA: TGTGCCACCAGCAACACCGACAGGGACGCTGAAGCTTTCTTT. It translates to CATSNTDRDAEAFF. The chain is built from TRBV15 and TRBJ1-1; TRBD1 aligns across 7 bases. The CDR3 sequence is 14 residues long. The germline V gene has CDR1 LNHNV and CDR2 YYDKDF (reference sequence). V shed 4 bases, J shed 6 bases, and the junction held 8 bases outside the gene matches.

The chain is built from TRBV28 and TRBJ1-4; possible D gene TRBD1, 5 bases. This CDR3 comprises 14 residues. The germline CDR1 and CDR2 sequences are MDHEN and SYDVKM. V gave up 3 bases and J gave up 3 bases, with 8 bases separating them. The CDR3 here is CASSFGGPNEKLFF. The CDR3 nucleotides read TGTGCCAGCAGTTTCGGGGGTCCTAATGAAAAACTGTTTTTT.

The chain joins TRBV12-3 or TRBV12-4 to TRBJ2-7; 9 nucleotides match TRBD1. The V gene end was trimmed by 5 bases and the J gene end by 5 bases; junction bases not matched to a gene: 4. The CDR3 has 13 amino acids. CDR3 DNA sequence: TGTGCCAGCAGTCGGACAGGGGTCAACGAGCAGTACTTC. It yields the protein CASSRTGVNEQYF.

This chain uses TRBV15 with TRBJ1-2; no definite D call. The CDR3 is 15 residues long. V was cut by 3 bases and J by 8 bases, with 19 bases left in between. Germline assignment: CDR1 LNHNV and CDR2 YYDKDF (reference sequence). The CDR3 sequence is CATSSTPAHLLGYTF. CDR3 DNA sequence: TGTGCCACCAGCAGCACCCCCGCACACCTCCTCGGCTACACCTTC. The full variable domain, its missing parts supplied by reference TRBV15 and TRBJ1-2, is DAMVIQNPRYQVTQFGKPVTLSCSQTLNHNVMYWYQQKSSQAPKLLFHYYDKDFNNEADTPDNFQSRRPNTSFCFLDIRSPGLGDTAMYLCATSSTPAHLLGYTFGSGTRLTVV.

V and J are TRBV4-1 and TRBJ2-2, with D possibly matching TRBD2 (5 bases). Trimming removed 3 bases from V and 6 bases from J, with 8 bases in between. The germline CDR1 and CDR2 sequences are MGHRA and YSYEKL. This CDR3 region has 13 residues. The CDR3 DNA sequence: TGCGCCAGCAGCCACCTAGCCCCCGGGGAGCTGTTTTTT. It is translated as CASSHLAPGELFF.

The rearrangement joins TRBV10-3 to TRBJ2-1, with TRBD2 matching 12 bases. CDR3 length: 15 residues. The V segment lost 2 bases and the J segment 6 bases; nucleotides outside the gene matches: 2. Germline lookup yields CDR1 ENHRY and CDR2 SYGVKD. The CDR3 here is CAISERTSGANEQFF. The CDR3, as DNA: TGTGCCATCAGTGAGCGGACTAGCGGGGCCAATGAGCAGTTCTTC.

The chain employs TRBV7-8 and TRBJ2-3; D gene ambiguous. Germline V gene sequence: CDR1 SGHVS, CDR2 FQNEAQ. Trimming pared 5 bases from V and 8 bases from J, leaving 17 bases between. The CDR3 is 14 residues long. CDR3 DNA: TGTGCCAGCAGCCACGCTAGTGTTGCGAGTACGCAGTATTTT. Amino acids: CASSHASVASTQYF.

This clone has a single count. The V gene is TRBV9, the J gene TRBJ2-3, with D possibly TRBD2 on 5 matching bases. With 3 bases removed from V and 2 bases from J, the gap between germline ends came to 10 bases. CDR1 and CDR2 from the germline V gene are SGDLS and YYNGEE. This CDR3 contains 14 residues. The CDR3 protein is CASSEGLPTDTQYF. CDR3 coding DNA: TGTGCCAGCAGCGAAGGACTTCCCACAGATACGCAGTATTTT.

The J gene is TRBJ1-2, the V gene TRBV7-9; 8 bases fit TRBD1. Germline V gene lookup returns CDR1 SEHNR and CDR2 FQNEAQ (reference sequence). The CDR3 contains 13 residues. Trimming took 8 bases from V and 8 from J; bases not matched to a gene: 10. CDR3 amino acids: CASWTGRRWGYTF. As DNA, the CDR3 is TGTGCCAGCTGGACAGGGCGACGTTGGGGCTACACCTTC.

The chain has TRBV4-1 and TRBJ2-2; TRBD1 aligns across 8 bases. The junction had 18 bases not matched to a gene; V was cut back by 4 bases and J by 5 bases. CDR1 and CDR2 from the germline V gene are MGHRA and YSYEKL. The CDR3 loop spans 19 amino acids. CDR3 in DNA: TGCGCCAGCAGCCCGACGGGGGCCAACAGGGGGAGGAAGACCGGGGAGCTGTTTTTT. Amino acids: CASSPTGANRGRKTGELFF.

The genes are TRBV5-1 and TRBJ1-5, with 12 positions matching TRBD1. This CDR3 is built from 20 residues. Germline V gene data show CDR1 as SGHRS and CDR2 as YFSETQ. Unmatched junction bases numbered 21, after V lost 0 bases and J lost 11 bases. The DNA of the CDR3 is TGCGCCAGCAGCTTGGGATCCGGGACAGGGGGCCTCTCACACCCAGGGGCCCAGCATTTT. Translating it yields CASSLGSGTGGLSHPGAQHF. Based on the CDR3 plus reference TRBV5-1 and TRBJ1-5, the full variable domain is KAGVTQTPRYLIKTRGQQVTLSCSPISGHRSVSWYQQTPGQGLQFLFEYFSETQRNKGNFPGRFSGRQFSNSRSEMNVSTLELGDSALYLCASSLGSGTGGLSHPGAQHFGDGTRLSIL.

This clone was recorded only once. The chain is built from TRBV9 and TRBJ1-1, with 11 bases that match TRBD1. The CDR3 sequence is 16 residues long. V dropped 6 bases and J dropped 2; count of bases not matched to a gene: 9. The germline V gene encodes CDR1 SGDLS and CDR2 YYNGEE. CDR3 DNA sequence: TGTGCCAGCATTCCCGGGACAGGGGGTGAAAACACTGAAGCTTTCTTT. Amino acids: CASIPGTGGENTEAFF.

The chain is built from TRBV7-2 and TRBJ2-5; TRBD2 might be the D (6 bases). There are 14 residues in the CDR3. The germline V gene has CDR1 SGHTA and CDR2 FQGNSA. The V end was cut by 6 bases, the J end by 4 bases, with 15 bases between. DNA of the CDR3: TGTGCCAGCAGACAAAGGCGGGGAGGAGAGACCCAGTACTTC. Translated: CASRQRRGGETQYF.

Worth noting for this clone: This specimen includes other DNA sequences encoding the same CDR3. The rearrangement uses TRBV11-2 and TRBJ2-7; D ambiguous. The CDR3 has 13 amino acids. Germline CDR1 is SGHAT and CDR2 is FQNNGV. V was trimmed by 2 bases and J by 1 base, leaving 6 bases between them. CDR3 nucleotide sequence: TGTGCCAGCAGCTTAAGCAGGTCCTACGAGCAGTACTTC. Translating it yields CASSLSRSYEQYF.

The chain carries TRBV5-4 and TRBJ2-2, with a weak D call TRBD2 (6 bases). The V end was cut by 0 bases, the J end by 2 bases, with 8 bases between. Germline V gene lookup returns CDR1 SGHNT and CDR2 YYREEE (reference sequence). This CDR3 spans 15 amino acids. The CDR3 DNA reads TGTGCCAGCAGCTTGGGACTAGATAACACCGGGGAGCTGTTTTTT. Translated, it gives CASSLGLDNTGELFF.

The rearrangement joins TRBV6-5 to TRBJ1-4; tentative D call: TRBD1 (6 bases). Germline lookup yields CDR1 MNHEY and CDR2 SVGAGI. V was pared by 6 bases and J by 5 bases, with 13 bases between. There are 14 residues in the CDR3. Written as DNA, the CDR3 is TGTGCCAGCAGGAGACAGGACGGGAATGAAAAACTGTTTTTT. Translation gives CASRRQDGNEKLFF.

The CDR3 DNA is TGTGCCAGCATGGGAGTGCCAGGTGGAGGCTACACCTTC. Translation: CASMGVPGGGYTF. The gene calls are TRBV2 and TRBJ1-2, with no clear D. Trimming stripped 7 bases from V and 8 bases from J, with 17 bases between. The germline gives CDR1 SNHLY, CDR2 FYNNEI. The CDR3 runs 13 residues.

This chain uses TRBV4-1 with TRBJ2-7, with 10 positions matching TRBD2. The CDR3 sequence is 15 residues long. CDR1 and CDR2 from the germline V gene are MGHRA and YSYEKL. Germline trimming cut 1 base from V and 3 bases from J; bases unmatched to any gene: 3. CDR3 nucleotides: TGCGCCAGCAGCCAAGTCTTAGCGGGGGGCTACGAGCAGTACTTC. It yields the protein CASSQVLAGGYEQYF.

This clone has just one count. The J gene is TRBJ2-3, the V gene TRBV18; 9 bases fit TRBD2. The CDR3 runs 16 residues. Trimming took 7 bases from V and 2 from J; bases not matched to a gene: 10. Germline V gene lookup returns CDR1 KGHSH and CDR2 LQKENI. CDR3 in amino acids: CASWRPRLAATDTQYF. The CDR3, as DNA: TGTGCCAGCTGGCGACCCCGACTAGCGGCCACAGATACGCAGTATTTT.

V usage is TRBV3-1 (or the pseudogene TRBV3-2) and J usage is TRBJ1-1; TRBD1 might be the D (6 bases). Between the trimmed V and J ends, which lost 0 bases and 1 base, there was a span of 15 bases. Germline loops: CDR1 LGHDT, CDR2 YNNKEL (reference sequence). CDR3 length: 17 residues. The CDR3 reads CASSQEWLGRGNTEAFF. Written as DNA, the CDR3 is TGTGCCAGCAGCCAAGAATGGTTGGGCAGGGGGAACACTGAAGCTTTCTTT.

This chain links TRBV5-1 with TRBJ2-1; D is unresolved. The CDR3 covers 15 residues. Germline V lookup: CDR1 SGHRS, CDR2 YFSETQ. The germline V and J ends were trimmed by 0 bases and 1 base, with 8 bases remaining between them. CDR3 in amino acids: CASSLDPASYNEQFF. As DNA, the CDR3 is TGCGCCAGCAGCTTGGATCCTGCGTCCTACAATGAGCAGTTCTTC.

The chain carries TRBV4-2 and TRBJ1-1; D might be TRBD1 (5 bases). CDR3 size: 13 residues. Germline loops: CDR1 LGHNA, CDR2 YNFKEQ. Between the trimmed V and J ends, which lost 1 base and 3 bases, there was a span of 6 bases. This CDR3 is CASSQAGYTEAFF. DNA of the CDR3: TGTGCCAGCAGCCAAGCAGGGTACACTGAAGCTTTCTTT.

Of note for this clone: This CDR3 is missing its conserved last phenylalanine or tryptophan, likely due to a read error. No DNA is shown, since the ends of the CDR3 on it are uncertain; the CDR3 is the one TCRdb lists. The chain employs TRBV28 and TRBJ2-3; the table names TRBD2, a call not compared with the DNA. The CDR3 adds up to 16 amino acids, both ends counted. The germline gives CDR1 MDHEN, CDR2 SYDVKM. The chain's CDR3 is CASSLSGLAGGPPVVY.